A selection of T cell receptor beta chains follows, all from one sample in a study of blood T cell repertoires in COVID-19. Using immunoSEQ multiplex PCR, the repertoire was profiled, and TCRdb retains in-frame clones only, with some absent. This table has 84,000 or so clones, 78% appearing once. Specimen: peripheral blood. The receptors were sampled from a man between 65 and 85 years old with COVID-19, enrolled during active disease. CDR3s include the opening cysteine and the closing phenylalanine or tryptophan. D genes are given only for firm matches. The listing skips clone size in some rows; elsewhere it reads once, few, many or a size class.

clone size,J gene,V gene,CDR3 length,D gene,CDR3 protein,CDR3 DNA
once,TRBJ1-1,TRBV10-1,14,TRBD1,CASSTGDANTEAFF,TGCGCCAGCAGCACAGGGGACGCAAACACTGAAGCTTTCTTT
-,TRBJ1-5,TRBV27,16,TRBD1,CASRSGGGGSNQPQHF,TGTGCCAGTAGATCAGGGGGAGGTGGCAGCAATCAGCCCCAGCATTTT
once,TRBJ2-7,TRBV18,15,-,CASSRQVTSSYEQYF,TGTGCCAGCTCCCGACAGGTAACGAGCTCCTACGAGCAGTACTTC
-,TRBJ1-6,TRBV6-1,15,-,CASSEGPRATSPLHF,TGTGCCAGCAGTGAAGGGCCCAGGGCCACCTCACCCCTCCACTTT
-,TRBJ2-6,TRBV27,15,-,CASRTGLPGANVLTF,TGTGCCAGCAGGACGGGACTCCCTGGGGCCAACGTCCTGACTTTC
-,TRBJ1-1,TRBV10-2,13,-,CASTRTAGTEAFF,TGCGCCAGCACACGGACAGCCGGCACTGAAGCTTTCTTT
few,TRBJ2-7,TRBV4-1,16,TRBD2,CASSQVFPGGRYEQYF,TGCGCCAGCAGCCAAGTGTTTCCGGGGGGTCGCTACGAGCAGTACTTC
few,TRBJ1-2,TRBV28,14,-,CASSLAGKGNGYTF,TGTGCCAGCAGCCTGGCGGGGAAAGGGAATGGCTACACCTTC
-,TRBJ2-1,TRBV5-4,12,-,CASSLNRNEQFF,TGTGCCAGCAGCTTGAATCGCAATGAGCAGTTCTTC
once,TRBJ2-3,TRBV6-4,17,TRBD1,CASSEPDRDTSTDTQYF,TGTGCCAGCAGTGAGCCCGACAGGGACACTAGCACAGATACGCAGTATTTT
-,TRBJ2-3,TRBV18,17,TRBD2,CASSLLDSGGRTDTQYF,TGTGCCAGCTCACTACTTGATAGCGGGGGCCGCACAGATACGCAGTATTTT
-,TRBJ2-2,TRBV6-5,14,-,CASSPTANTGELFF,TGTGCCAGCAGTCCAACTGCGAACACCGGGGAGCTGTTTTTT
-,TRBJ2-3,TRBV6-5,13,-,CASSYSPGNTQYF,TGTGCCAGCAGTTACTCCCCCGGGAATACGCAGTATTTT
few,TRBJ2-6,TRBV7-6,19,TRBD1,CASSPRAGTGNSGANVLTF,TGTGCCAGCAGCCCCCGCGCCGGGACAGGGAACTCTGGGGCCAACGTCCTGACTTTC
once,TRBJ2-7,TRBV3-1/TRBV3-2,16,-,CASSPPIGGAPYEQYF,TGTGCCAGCAGCCCCCCCATTGGGGGCGCCCCTTACGAGCAGTACTTC
once,TRBJ2-4,TRBV4-1,13,-,CASSQGRQNIQYF,TGCGCCAGCAGCCAAGGGAGACAAAACATTCAGTACTTC
-,TRBJ2-2,TRBV7-2,17,-,CASSPRTGGLNTGELFF,TGTGCCAGCAGCCCCCGTACAGGGGGACTAAACACCGGGGAGCTGTTTTTT
few,TRBJ2-1,TRBV15,15,-,CATSRGKGADNEQFF,TGTGCCACCAGCAGAGGGAAAGGGGCGGACAATGAGCAGTTCTTC
-,TRBJ1-2,TRBV15,12,-,CATRGGEAGYTF,TGTGCCACCAGGGGGGGGGAGGCCGGCTACACCTTC
-,TRBJ2-5,TRBV3-1/TRBV3-2,15,-,CASSFQGATQETQYF,TGTGCCAGCAGCTTCCAAGGGGCTACCCAAGAGACCCAGTACTTC
-,TRBJ2-3,TRBV28,13,TRBD2,CGSGSDDTDTQYF,TGTGGTAGCGGGAGCGATGATACAGATACGCAGTATTTT
-,TRBJ2-5,TRBV5-1,16,TRBD1,CASSQRQGAGGQTQYF,TGCGCCAGCAGCCAACGACAGGGGGCAGGCGGGCAGACCCAGTACTTC
-,TRBJ2-3,TRBV18,14,TRBD2,CASSGGRAPDTQYF,TGTGCCAGCTCTGGCGGGAGGGCCCCAGATACGCAGTATTTT
few,TRBJ2-7,TRBV7-9,13,-,CASSKDGSYEQYF,TGTGCCAGCAGCAAAGACGGGAGTTACGAGCAGTACTTC
-,TRBJ1-1,TRBV4-3,15,-,CASSLGRWLVSEAFF,TGCGCCAGCAGCCTTGGCAGGTGGCTCGTCTCTGAAGCTTTCTTT
-,TRBJ2-2,TRBV6-2/TRBV6-3,16,TRBD2,CASSLGTSGTTGELFF,TGTGCCAGCAGCCTCGGGACTAGCGGAACCACCGGGGAGCTGTTTTTT
-,TRBJ1-2,TRBV10-3,13,-,CAISESTVYGYTF,TGTGCCATCAGTGAGTCTACTGTCTATGGCTACACCTTC
-,TRBJ1-2,TRBV9,14,-,CASSPSPEGGGYTF,TGTGCCAGCAGCCCGAGCCCAGAGGGCGGTGGCTACACCTTC
few,TRBJ1-3,TRBV7-9,15,-,CASSPRAEAGNTIYF,TGTGCCAGCAGCCCAAGGGCGGAGGCTGGAAACACCATATATTTT
-,TRBJ2-3,TRBV7-2,15,TRBD1,CASSKGQGYTDTQYF,TGTGCCAGCAGCAAAGGACAGGGCTACACAGATACGCAGTATTTT
-,TRBJ1-1,TRBV7-2,15,TRBD1,CASSFYGQGSTEAFF,TGTGCCAGCAGCTTTTATGGACAGGGGAGCACTGAAGCTTTCTTT
-,TRBJ2-7,TRBV25-1,13,-,CATRQGSSYEQYF,TGTGCCACCAGGCAGGGCAGCTCCTACGAGCAGTACTTC
few,TRBJ1-3,TRBV6-5,15,-,CASSSDWSSGNTIYF,TGTGCCAGCAGTTCTGATTGGAGCTCTGGAAACACCATATATTTT
-,TRBJ2-7,TRBV27,17,TRBD2,CASSRGTSGISTYEQYF,TGTGCCAGCAGTCGCGGGACTAGCGGAATCTCGACCTACGAGCAGTACTTC
-,TRBJ1-6,TRBV4-3,16,TRBD1,CASSQSGQGGFSPLHF,TGCGCCAGCAGCCAATCTGGACAGGGAGGTTTTTCACCCCTCCACTTT
once,TRBJ2-3,TRBV9,14,TRBD1,CASSVGQRTDTQYF,TGTGCCAGCAGCGTGGGACAGCGCACAGATACGCAGTATTTT
few,TRBJ2-7,TRBV7-2,15,TRBD1,CASSLAGTGLYEQYF,TGTGCCAGCAGCTTAGCCGGGACAGGGCTCTACGAGCAGTACTTC
-,TRBJ1-1,TRBV12-3/TRBV12-4,11,-,CASRTRGEAFF,TGTGCCAGCAGGACCAGGGGTGAAGCTTTCTTT
once,TRBJ2-7,TRBV7-2,12,-,CASSLSRSEQYF,TGTGCCAGCAGCTTATCGCGGAGCGAGCAGTACTTC
-,TRBJ2-3,TRBV29-1,12,-,CSVDLGGDTQYF,TGCAGCGTTGATCTAGGAGGCGATACGCAGTATTTT
-,TRBJ2-1,TRBV19,13,TRBD2,CASSGLLSNEQFF,TGTGCCAGTTCGGGACTACTTAGCAATGAGCAGTTCTTC
-,TRBJ1-5,TRBV6-5,14,-,CASSYSRTSQDQHF,TGTGCCAGCAGTTACTCGAGGACATCTCAGGACCAGCATTTT
-,TRBJ2-6,TRBV7-9,15,-,CASSLRGSGANVLTF,TGTGCCAGCAGCTTAAGAGGGTCTGGGGCCAACGTCCTGACTTTC
once,TRBJ2-2,TRBV19,14,-,CAIRRGSNTGELFF,TGTGCCATTAGGAGGGGGTCAAACACCGGGGAGCTGTTTTTT
-,TRBJ2-7,TRBV6-6,13,TRBD1,CASSTPQGTEQYF,TGTGCCAGCAGTACGCCACAGGGGACCGAGCAGTACTTC
-,TRBJ1-2,TRBV3-1/TRBV3-2,11,-,CASGEQGGYTF,TGTGCCAGCGGGGAGCAAGGGGGCTACACCTTC
-,TRBJ2-7,TRBV6-2/TRBV6-3,16,TRBD1,CASSYFPGQEDYEQYF,TGTGCCAGCAGTTACTTTCCCGGACAGGAAGACTACGAGCAGTACTTC
once,TRBJ2-7,TRBV4-2,18,TRBD2,CASSVTGTSGSTQGEQYF,TGTGCCAGCAGCGTCACCGGGACTAGCGGGAGTACGCAGGGCGAGCAGTACTTC
-,TRBJ2-2,TRBV27,16,TRBD2,CASSLASGSRTGELFF,TGTGCCAGCAGTTTAGCTAGCGGGAGCCGTACCGGGGAGCTGTTTTTT
once,TRBJ2-3,TRBV9,16,TRBD2,CASSVGLLRESDTQYF,TGTGCCAGCAGCGTAGGTCTATTGCGGGAGTCAGATACGCAGTATTTT
-,TRBJ1-1,TRBV5-1,15,TRBD1,CASSLRQGRGTEAFF,TGCGCCAGCAGCCTTCGACAGGGTAGGGGCACTGAAGCTTTCTTT
-,TRBJ1-3,TRBV7-9,14,-,CASSLQNSGNTIYF,TGTGCCAGCAGCTTACAAAACTCTGGAAACACCATATATTTT
-,TRBJ2-1,TRBV6-4,16,TRBD2,CASSLSGTSGRNEQFF,TGTGCCAGCAGTCTCTCCGGGACTAGCGGCCGAAATGAGCAGTTCTTC
few,TRBJ2-7,TRBV19,15,-,CASSRTGTNSYEQYF,TGTGCCAGTAGTAGAACCGGGACAAATTCCTACGAGCAGTACTTC
-,TRBJ1-6,TRBV4-3,16,-,CASSQEIGQNNSPLHF,TGCGCCAGCAGCCAAGAGATAGGACAGAACAATTCACCCCTCCACTTT
-,TRBJ1-1,TRBV7-2,15,TRBD1,CASSLLGQTNTEAFF,TGTGCCAGCAGCTTATTGGGACAGACGAACACTGAAGCTTTCTTT